These T cell receptor beta chains were read from a single sample in a study of cytomegalovirus exposure and HLA in healthy donors. Libraries were prepared by immunoSEQ multiplex PCR; TCRdb keeps only in-frame clonotypes and omits some of them. The sample holds around 150,000 clones, roughly 75% seen once. The material sequenced was PBMCs. Every receptor here comes from a man aged 35 to 55 in good health and CMV-seropositive. Each CDR3 is given with its conserved first and last residue. Each record gives: J gene, V gene, clone size, D gene, CDR3 DNA, CDR3 protein. The D gene is left open where the match is weak. Clone size is given for some rows only: seen once, a few or many times, or a class if the clone is expanded.

J gene: TRBJ1-6
V gene: TRBV5-4
clone size: .
D gene: TRBD1
CDR3 DNA: TGTGCCAGCAGCTCATCTGGACAGGGTACGGGTTCACCCCTCCACTTT
CDR3 protein: CASSSSGQGTGSPLHF

J gene: TRBJ2-1
V gene: TRBV19
clone size: .
D gene: TRBD2
CDR3 DNA: TGTGCCAGTAGTTCGGGACTAGCGGGGTCCTACAATGAGCAGTTCTTC
CDR3 protein: CASSSGLAGSYNEQFF

J gene: TRBJ1-1
V gene: TRBV6-1
clone size: .
D gene: .
CDR3 DNA: TGTGCCAGCACGCGGTCCTCGGCCACTGAAGCTTTCTTT
CDR3 protein: CASTRSSATEAFF

J gene: TRBJ2-3
V gene: TRBV5-5
clone size: .
D gene: .
CDR3 DNA: TGTGCCAGCAGCTTGGCAGGGCGGTGGTCTGATACGCAGTATTTT
CDR3 protein: CASSLAGRWSDTQYF

J gene: TRBJ2-2
V gene: TRBV7-8
clone size: .
D gene: TRBD2
CDR3 DNA: TGTGCCAGCAGCTTAGCCACTAGCGGGAGGGCCGGGGAGCTGTTTTTT
CDR3 protein: CASSLATSGRAGELFF

J gene: TRBJ2-7
V gene: TRBV7-8
clone size: .
D gene: .
CDR3 DNA: TGTGCCAGCAGCCTGTCCGACTACTCCTACGAGCAGTACTTC
CDR3 protein: CASSLSDYSYEQYF

J gene: TRBJ2-5
V gene: TRBV7-6
clone size: .
D gene: .
CDR3 DNA: TGTGCCAGCAGCTTAGGCGGGTCGGGAAAGGAGACCCAGTACTTC
CDR3 protein: CASSLGGSGKETQYF

J gene: TRBJ2-6
V gene: TRBV5-1
clone size: .
D gene: TRBD1
CDR3 DNA: TGCGCCAGCAGCTTCTCGGGACAGGGTTCGGTAGCTGGGGCCAACGTCCTGACTTTC
CDR3 protein: CASSFSGQGSVAGANVLTF

J gene: TRBJ1-1
V gene: TRBV6-5
clone size: .
D gene: .
CDR3 DNA: TGTGCCAGCAGTTACACGGAGAGGAACACTGAAGCTTTCTTT
CDR3 protein: CASSYTERNTEAFF

J gene: TRBJ1-4
V gene: TRBV7-7
clone size: .
D gene: TRBD1
CDR3 DNA: TGTGCTAGCAGCCCCGGGACAGTGAATGAAAAACTGTTTTTT
CDR3 protein: CASSPGTVNEKLFF

J gene: TRBJ1-1
V gene: TRBV5-1
clone size: .
D gene: .
CDR3 DNA: TGCGCCAGCAGCGCCGGGTCTGCCTCGCCTGAAGCTTTCTTT
CDR3 protein: CASSAGSASPEAFF

J gene: TRBJ1-1
V gene: TRBV18
clone size: once
D gene: TRBD1
CDR3 DNA: TGTGCCAGCTCAAGCCAGACAGGGGAAAACACTGAAGCTTTCTTT
CDR3 protein: CASSSQTGENTEAFF

J gene: TRBJ2-7
V gene: TRBV9
clone size: few
D gene: .
CDR3 DNA: TGTGCCAGCAGCGTAGGAGGATACGAGCAGTACTTC
CDR3 protein: CASSVGGYEQYF

J gene: TRBJ1-4
V gene: TRBV9
clone size: .
D gene: TRBD1
CDR3 DNA: TGTGCCAGCAGCGTCGGGACAGGGGGCGGATCTAATGAAAAACTGTTTTTT
CDR3 protein: CASSVGTGGGSNEKLFF

J gene: TRBJ2-3
V gene: TRBV19
clone size: .
D gene: TRBD2
CDR3 DNA: TGTGCCAGTAGTTCGAATAGCGGGGGGCCAGATACGCAGTATTTT
CDR3 protein: CASSSNSGGPDTQYF

J gene: TRBJ2-7
V gene: TRBV10-3
clone size: .
D gene: .
CDR3 DNA: TGTGCCATCGCGGGACTGGTCTACGAGCAGTACTTC
CDR3 protein: CAIAGLVYEQYF

J gene: TRBJ2-5
V gene: TRBV5-1
clone size: .
D gene: .
CDR3 DNA: TGCGCCAGCAGCGGTAAAACAGGGAGTGGAGAGACCCAGTACTTC
CDR3 protein: CASSGKTGSGETQYF

J gene: TRBJ2-7
V gene: TRBV19
clone size: .
D gene: TRBD2
CDR3 DNA: TGTGCCAGTAGTATCCGTGGAGGGGAGGGAGAGCAGTACTTC
CDR3 protein: CASSIRGGEGEQYF

J gene: TRBJ1-6
V gene: TRBV21-1
clone size: .
D gene: .
CDR3 DNA: TGTGCCAGCAGCAAAGCAGGGGGCGCATATAATTCACCCCTCCACTTT
CDR3 protein: CASSKAGGAYNSPLHF

J gene: TRBJ1-6
V gene: TRBV19
clone size: .
D gene: .
CDR3 DNA: TGTGCCAGTCAGCGGGGACTAAATTCACCCCTCCACTTT
CDR3 protein: CASQRGLNSPLHF

J gene: TRBJ2-5
V gene: TRBV5-1
clone size: once
D gene: TRBD1
CDR3 DNA: TGCGCCAGCAGCCCCCCGGGACAGGGCAGCGAGACCCAGTACTTC
CDR3 protein: CASSPPGQGSETQYF

J gene: TRBJ2-3
V gene: TRBV4-3
clone size: .
D gene: TRBD2
CDR3 DNA: TGCGCCAGCAGTCCTAGCGGGTTAACAGATACGCAGTATTTT
CDR3 protein: CASSPSGLTDTQYF

J gene: TRBJ2-7
V gene: TRBV23-1
clone size: .
D gene: TRBD1
CDR3 DNA: TGCGCCAGCAGTCAATCGTGGACAGGGAACCCCTACGAGCAGTACTTC
CDR3 protein: CASSQSWTGNPYEQYF

J gene: TRBJ2-7
V gene: TRBV7-9
clone size: .
D gene: .
CDR3 DNA: TGTTCCAGCAGCTTCGGGGGCTACGAGCAGTACTTC
CDR3 protein: CSSSFGGYEQYF

J gene: TRBJ2-2
V gene: TRBV5-1
clone size: .
D gene: TRBD2
CDR3 DNA: TGCGCCAGCAGCTCGACTAGCGGGGGGGCCTTTCTCCCCGGGGAGCTGTTTTTT
CDR3 protein: CASSSTSGGAFLPGELFF

J gene: TRBJ2-3
V gene: TRBV7-2
clone size: .
D gene: TRBD2
CDR3 DNA: TGTGCCAGCAGCTTACCGGAGGGGACTAGCCGAGCTAGCACAGATACGCAGTATTTT
CDR3 protein: CASSLPEGTSRASTDTQYF

J gene: TRBJ1-1
V gene: TRBV7-9
clone size: .
D gene: .
CDR3 DNA: TGTGCCAGCAGCTTAGTGGGAGATCGAGAAGCTTTCTTT
CDR3 protein: CASSLVGDREAFF